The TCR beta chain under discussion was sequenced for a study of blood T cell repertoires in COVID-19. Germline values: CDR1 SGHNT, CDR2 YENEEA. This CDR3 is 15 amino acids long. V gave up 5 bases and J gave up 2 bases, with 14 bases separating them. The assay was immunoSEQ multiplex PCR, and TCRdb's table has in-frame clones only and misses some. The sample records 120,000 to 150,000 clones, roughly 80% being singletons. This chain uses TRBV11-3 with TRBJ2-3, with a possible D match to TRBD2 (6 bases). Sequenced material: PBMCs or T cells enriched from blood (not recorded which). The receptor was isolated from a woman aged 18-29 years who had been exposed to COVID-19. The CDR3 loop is CASSRIAGTTDTQYF. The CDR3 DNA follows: TGTGCCAGCAGCCGCATTGCGGGGACCACAGATACGCAGTATTTT. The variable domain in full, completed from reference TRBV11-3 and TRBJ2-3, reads EAGVVQSPRYKIIEKKQPVAFWCNPISGHNTLYWYLQNLGQGPELLIRYENEEAVDDSQLPKDRFSAERLKGVDSTLKIQPAELGDSAVYLCASSRIAGTTDTQYFGPGTRLTVL.